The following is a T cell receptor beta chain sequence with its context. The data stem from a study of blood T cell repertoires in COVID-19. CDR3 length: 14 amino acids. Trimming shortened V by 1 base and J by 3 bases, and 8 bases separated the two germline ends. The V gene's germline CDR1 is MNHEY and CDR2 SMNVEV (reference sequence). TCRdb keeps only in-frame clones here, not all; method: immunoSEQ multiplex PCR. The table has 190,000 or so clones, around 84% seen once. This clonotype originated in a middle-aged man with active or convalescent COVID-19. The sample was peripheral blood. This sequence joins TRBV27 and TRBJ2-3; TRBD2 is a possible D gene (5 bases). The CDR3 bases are TGTGCCAGCAGTTTATTGGGAGTAACAGATACGCAGTATTTT. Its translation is CASSLLGVTDTQYF.